This is a list of T cell receptor beta chains from one sample in a study of CD8+CD57+ T cells in acquired aplastic anemia. Using its own MiXCR run on the reads, TCRdb lists one record per CDR3 protein. The table shows some 170,000 distinct CDR3 sequences, with around 48% occurring only once. Sequencing used sorted CD4+, CD8+, or CD8+CD57+ T cells (not recorded which) from PBMCs. These receptors all come from a human donor with aplastic anemia. Both conserved end residues are part of each CDR3. The D gene is left open where the match is weak. Some rows mark clone size as missing; the rest say once, few, many or name a class of expanded clone.

d_gene,v_gene,j_gene,abundance,CDR3aa,CDR3nt
NA,TRBV29-1,TRBJ2-7,NA,CSVEAVGETSYEQYF,TGCAGCGTCGAAGCAGTAGGGGAGACGTCCTACGAGCAGTACTTC
TRBD2,TRBV20-1,TRBJ2-3,many,CSAHGAGRDTDTQYF,TGCAGTGCTCACGGGGCGGGGAGGGACACAGATACGCAGTATTTT
NA,TRBV7-9,TRBJ1-6,many,CASSLAGDNSPLHF,TGTGCCAGCAGCTTAGCAGGGGATAATTCACCCCTCCACTTT
NA,TRBV18,TRBJ2-7,NA,CASSPPGPGGEQYF,TGTGCCAGCTCACCACCGGGACCAGGTGGCGAGCAGTACTTC
NA,TRBV19,TRBJ2-3,many,CASSEDGRTDTQYF,TGTGCCAGTAGTGAGGACGGTCGCACAGATACGCAGTATTTT
TRBD1,TRBV10-2,TRBJ2-7,few,CASGPDRGAPYEQYF,TGCGCCAGCGGCCCGGACAGGGGGGCCCCCTACGAGCAGTACTTC
TRBD1,TRBV28,TRBJ1-2,many,CASRAEDRGSGYTF,TGTGCCAGCAGGGCCGAGGACAGGGGTAGTGGCTACACCTTC
TRBD2,TRBV20-1,TRBJ2-7,NA,CSARAGLAGGYEQYF,TGCAGTGCTAGAGCAGGACTAGCGGGAGGGTACGAGCAGTACTTC
NA,TRBV2,TRBJ2-5,many,CASSPQETQYF,TGTGCCAGCAGCCCCCAAGAGACCCAGTACTTC
NA,TRBV27,TRBJ1-5,many,CASSVSRPGNQPQHF,TGTGCCAGCAGTGTATCCCGGCCGGGCAATCAGCCCCAGCATTTT